This entry features one T cell receptor beta chain sequence. Its antigen is undetermined. V was pared by 5 bases and J by 8 bases, with 21 bases between. Germline assignment: CDR1 SGHTA and CDR2 FQGNSA. The length of the CDR3 is 15 residues. These data are taken from a study of cytomegalovirus exposure and HLA in healthy donors. As for the study in general: A subsequent analysis reported that the 120 or so validation repertoires were produced on the same platform that had also been used for the roughly 670 first-cohort repertoires. Broader study findings: Researchers reported that a few CMV-associated chains were confirmed in vitro as CMV antigen-specific.

The data were produced by immunoSEQ multiplex PCR, yet TCRdb's version contains in-frame clones alone and is incomplete. The sample records around 190,000 clones, roughly 86% being singletons. This receptor was identified in a man under 40 in good health and CMV-seropositive. This chain uses TRBV7-2 with TRBJ2-5, with D perhaps matching TRBD2 (6 bases). Specimen: PBMCs. The DNA of the CDR3 is TGTGCCAGCAGCCCACGGATTAGCGGCAAGAGAACCCAGTACTTC. Its translation is CASSPRISGKRTQYF.